Each of the 14 T cell receptor beta chains below was sequenced from the same sample in a study of glioma-infiltrating T cells after dendritic cell vaccination. Method: immunoSEQ multiplex PCR; TCRdb's copy keeps in-frame clones and lacks some. The table lists 80,000 to 100,000 clones, about four fifths of them singletons. The sequenced sample was blood, obtained before dendritic cell vaccination. The source is a human donor with glioblastoma.

J is TRBJ2-1 and V is TRBV7-9; TRBD2 aligns across 8 bases. The CDR3 is 16 residues long. The V gene's germline CDR1 is SEHNR and CDR2 FQNEAQ (reference sequence). The ends lost 5 bases at V and 6 bases at J; junction bases unmatched: 12. The CDR3 DNA follows: TGTGCCAGCAGCCCCCATGGACTAGCAGCGCCCAATGAGCAGTTCTTC. This gives the protein CASSPHGLAAPNEQFF.

The genes are TRBV18 and TRBJ2-3; no clear D gene. The CDR3 totals 14 residues. Germline assignment: CDR1 KGHSH and CDR2 LQKENI. Trimming took off 4 bases at V and 0 bases at J, with 8 bases between the two ends. This CDR3 is CASSQLPSTDTQYF. The CDR3 nucleotides read TGTGCCAGCTCACAACTCCCTAGCACAGATACGCAGTATTTT.

The chain carries TRBV4-1 and TRBJ2-5; 11 positions match TRBD2. The CDR3 extends over 18 amino acids. Trimming took 1 base from V and 1 from J; bases not matched to a gene: 8. Looked up from germline, CDR1 is MGHRA and CDR2 is YSYEKL. The CDR3 bases are TGCGCCAGCAGCCAAGTTCTAGCGGGGGGCGTATTCCAAGAGACCCAGTACTTC. Translation: CASSQVLAGGVFQETQYF.

J is TRBJ2-5 and V is TRBV30, with 9 bases identical to TRBD2. CDR1 and CDR2 from the germline V gene are GTSNPN and SVGIG (reference sequence). V gave up 4 bases and J gave up 11 bases; unmatched junction bases: 11. The CDR3 spans 13 residues. The CDR3, as DNA: TGTGCCTGGACAGAGTATAGCGGGAGAGTACAGTACTTC. Its translation is CAWTEYSGRVQYF.

The chain's CDR3 is CASSRLLTGTDTQYF. In nucleotides, the CDR3 is TGTGCCAGCAGCCGACTCCTGACTGGCACAGATACGCAGTATTTT. This chain uses TRBV14 with TRBJ2-3, with D uncertain. CDR1 is SGHDN and CDR2 is FVKESK in the germline V gene. V was cut by 4 bases and J by 1 base, with 12 bases left in between. This CDR3 contains 15 residues.

This clone was counted only a few times. The V gene is TRBV2, the J gene TRBJ2-2; possibly TRBD1 for D (5 bases). CDR1 SNHLY and CDR2 FYNNEI come from the germline V gene. This CDR3 region has 16 residues. V was shortened by 2 bases and J by 0 bases, with 10 bases between the two germline ends. The CDR3 DNA is TGTGCCAGCAGTGAATGGGGCCAGTCGAACACCGGGGAGCTGTTTTTT. It translates to CASSEWGQSNTGELFF.

This clone was counted a few times. V and J are TRBV10-3 and TRBJ2-7, with 7 bases lining up with TRBD2. V gave up 10 bases and J gave up 7 bases; unmatched junction bases: 16. The CDR3 length is 14 residues. CDR1 and CDR2 from the germline V gene are ENHRY and SYGVKD. CDR3 DNA: TGTGCCACCACATCCGCGGGAGTCTCGGGGGAGCAGTACTTC. Translation: CATTSAGVSGEQYF.

The rearrangement joins TRBV5-4 to TRBJ1-2, with unresolved D. Trimming removed 0 bases at V and 1 base at J, with 7 bases between. Germline CDR1 SGHNT, CDR2 YYREEE (reference sequence). The CDR3 contains 14 residues. This chain's CDR3 is CASSLGGINYGYTF. The CDR3 region has the DNA TGTGCCAGCAGCTTGGGAGGGATTAACTATGGCTACACCTTC.

The chain uses TRBV7-2 and TRBJ1-1, with a tentative D call TRBD1 (6 bases). The V and J ends lost 2 bases and 4 bases respectively, with 11 bases between them. Germline-derived CDR1 and CDR2 are SGHTA and FQGNSA. CDR3 length: 14 residues. The CDR3 nucleotides read TGTGCCAGCAGCTTAAATAGGGGGATCACTGAAGCTTTCTTT. This gives the protein CASSLNRGITEAFF. The full variable domain, its missing parts supplied by reference TRBV7-2 and TRBJ1-1, is GAGVSQSPSNKVTEKGKDVELRCDPISGHTALYWYRQSLGQGLEFLIYFQGNSAPDKSGLPSDRFSAERTGGSVSTLTIQRTQQEDSAVYLCASSLNRGITEAFFGQGTRLTVV.

This CDR3 reads CASSTLYQPQHF. The DNA for the CDR3 is TGTGCCAGTAGTACGCTATATCAGCCCCAGCATTTT. This chain uses TRBV19 with TRBJ1-5; no reliable D call. The CDR3 is made up of 12 amino acids. Germline V CDR1 and CDR2: LNHDA, SQIVND (reference sequence). Trimming cost V 4 bases and J 5 bases, with 6 bases left between them.

V gene TRBV4-1 combines with J gene TRBJ1-5, with D unclear. Trimming pared 3 bases from V and 3 bases from J, leaving 12 bases between. The V gene's germline CDR1 is MGHRA and CDR2 YSYEKL. The CDR3 is 15 amino acids. DNA for the CDR3: TGCGCCAGCAGCCACGGCGCAGGCGCCAATCAGCCCCAGCATTTT. This gives the protein CASSHGAGANQPQHF.

The J gene is TRBJ1-2, the V gene TRBV5-1; D perhaps matches TRBD1 (5 bases). V dropped 4 bases and J dropped 3 bases, with 13 bases sitting between them. The germline gives CDR1 SGHRS, CDR2 YFSETQ. This CDR3 is 14 amino acids long. CDR3 bases: TGCGCCAGCAGCCCCTGGGGCGCAGACTATGGCTACACCTTC. Translated, it gives CASSPWGADYGYTF.

In its sample, this clone was seen once. The chain uses TRBV19 and TRBJ1-1, with 8 bases that match TRBD1. Per the germline V gene, CDR1 is LNHDA and CDR2 is SQIVND (reference sequence). The V gene end was trimmed by 6 bases and the J gene end by 5 bases; junction bases not matched to a gene: 17. This CDR3 comprises 17 residues. Here the CDR3 DNA reads TGTGCCAGTAGCTCCGCGAACCACGGACAGGGAGGAACTGAAGCTTTCTTT. It specifies CASSSANHGQGGTEAFF.

V and J are TRBV7-3 and TRBJ1-2; 9 nucleotides line up with TRBD1. The V gene's germline CDR1 is SGHTA and CDR2 FQGTGA. The CDR3 spans 15 residues. J was trimmed by 4 bases and V by 1 base; bases with no gene match: 4. CDR3 nucleotide sequence: TGTGCCAGCAGCTTAAGTGGGACAGGGTCCTATGGCTACACCTTC. It encodes CASSLSGTGSYGYTF.